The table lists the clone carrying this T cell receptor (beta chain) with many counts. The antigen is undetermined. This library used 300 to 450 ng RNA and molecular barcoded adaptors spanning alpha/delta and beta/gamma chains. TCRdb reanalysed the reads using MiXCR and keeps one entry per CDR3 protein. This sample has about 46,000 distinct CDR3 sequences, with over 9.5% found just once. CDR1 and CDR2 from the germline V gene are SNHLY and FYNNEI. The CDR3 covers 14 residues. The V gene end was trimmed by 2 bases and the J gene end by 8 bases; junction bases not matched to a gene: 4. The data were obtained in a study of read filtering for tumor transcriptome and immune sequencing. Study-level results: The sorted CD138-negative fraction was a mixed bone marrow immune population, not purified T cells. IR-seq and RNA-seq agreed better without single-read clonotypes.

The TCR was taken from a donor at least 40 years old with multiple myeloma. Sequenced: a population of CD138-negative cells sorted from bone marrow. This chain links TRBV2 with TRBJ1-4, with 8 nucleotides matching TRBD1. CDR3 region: CASSEQGAREKLFF. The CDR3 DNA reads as TGTGCCAGCAGTGAACAGGGGGCAAGGGAAAAACTGTTTTTT.